This T cell receptor (beta chain) was captured by sequencing in a study of shared clonotypes between healthy human individuals. Study-level points and caveats: The low donor count limited represented genetic and exposure-history diversity.

Sequencing used immunoSEQ multiplex PCR; TCRdb keeps in-frame clones, though not all of them. The sample lists around 720,000 clones; around 78% were seen once. The CDR3 runs 14 residues. Germline CDR1 is MGHDK and CDR2 is SYGVNS. V lost 7 bases, J lost 8 bases, and 13 bases stayed unmatched. The donors were adults (healthy and HIV-negative) with no recent acute infections or vaccinations. To note about this clone: Its specificity is not known.

The chain recombines TRBV25-1 with TRBJ1-2; 7 nucleotides agree with TRBD1. The sequence was collected from a woman in her 30s in good health. The sample taken for sequencing was memory CD4+ T cells sorted from blood. Subset in this sample: CD45RA-negative fraction. CDR3 region: CASTRRGGAGGYTF. CDR3 DNA: TGTGCCAGCACCCGACGAGGGGGCGCCGGGGGCTACACCTTC.